This T cell receptor (beta chain) was recorded in a study of blood T cells in healthy people across ages. The authors ran a second PCR of about 6 to 12 cycles using a sample-barcoded 5' primer and a J-beta primer mix. Using its own MiXCR run on the 5' RACE reads, TCRdb lists one record per CDR3 protein. The sample has 800,000 to 950,000 distinct CDR3 sequences, approximately 32% seen once. Note on this clonotype: Its cognate antigen is unknown.

This CDR3 region has 13 residues. Germline V gene lookup returns CDR1 KGHDR and CDR2 SFDVKD. V lost 4 bases, J lost 8 bases, and 11 bases lay in between. The study, taken as a whole, reports: Researchers judged that diversity estimates from one million T cells fell short of true values.

The sample was also linked to a second study, of T cells of mothers and their children. That source notes: Added by the second PCR's M1S primer were sample barcodes and 2-4 random nucleotides.

The rearrangement joins TRBV24-1 to TRBJ2-1; D gene ambiguous. Material: blood. The TCR originated in a woman between 40 and 50 years old in good health. The CDR3: CATSDPNMDEQFF. The CDR3 DNA reads TGTGCCACCAGTGACCCGAACATGGATGAGCAGTTCTTC.